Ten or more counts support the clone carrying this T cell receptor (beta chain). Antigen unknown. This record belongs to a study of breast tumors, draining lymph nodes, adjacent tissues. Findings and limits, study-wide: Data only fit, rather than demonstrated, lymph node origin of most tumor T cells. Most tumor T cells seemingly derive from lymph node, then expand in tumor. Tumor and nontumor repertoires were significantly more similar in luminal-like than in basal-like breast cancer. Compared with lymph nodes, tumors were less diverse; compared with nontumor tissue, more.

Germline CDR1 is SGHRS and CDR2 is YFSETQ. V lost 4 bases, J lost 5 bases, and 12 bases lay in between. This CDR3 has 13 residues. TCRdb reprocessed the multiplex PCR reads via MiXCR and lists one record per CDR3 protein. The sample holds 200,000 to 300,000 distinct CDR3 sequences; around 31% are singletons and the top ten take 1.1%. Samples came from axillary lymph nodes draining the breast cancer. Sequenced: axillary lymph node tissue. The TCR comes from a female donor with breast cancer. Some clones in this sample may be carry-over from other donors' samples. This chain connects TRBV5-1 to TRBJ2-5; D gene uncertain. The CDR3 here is CASSPILSETQYF. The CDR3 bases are TGCGCCAGCAGCCCCATCCTTTCGGAGACCCAGTACTTC.